The present T cell receptor (beta chain) was sequenced within a study of PD-1 blockade in mismatch repair-deficient tumors. Looking at the study overall: Patients had roughly twelve mismatch repair-deficient cancer types, all previously treated and progressing.

General study results and limits: Tumor-resident clones, often undetectable pretreatment in blood, expanded then contracted after pembrolizumab.

As concerns this clone: Its cognate antigen is unknown.

Mismatch repair deficiency was confirmed in all patients, by PCR or immunohistochemistry. A few pembrolizumab responders had their TCRs sequenced. Assay: immunoSEQ multiplex PCR; the TCRdb copy retains only in-frame clones and omits some. The profile shows approximately 37,000 clones, around 84% of them singletons. This CDR3 comprises 12 residues. The V gene lost 0 bases and the J gene lost 7 bases, with 7 bases spanning the gap. Germline-derived CDR1 and CDR2 are SGHNT and YYREEE (reference sequence). The TCR sequence derives from an adult with mismatch repair-deficient cancer. The chain joins TRBV5-4 to TRBJ1-2, with D perhaps matching TRBD1 (5 bases). This sample comprised peripheral blood, obtained 76 weeks after starting pembrolizumab. The CDR3 coding sequence is TGTGCCAGCAGCTTGGTTGGGGGTGGCTACACCTTC. It encodes CASSLVGGGYTF.